Presented here are 5 T cell receptor beta chains from one specimen sequenced in a study of OX40 agonist ivuxolimab in advanced cancers. The table came from immunoSEQ multiplex PCR; TCRdb's copy has only in-frame clones and leaves some out. Among 70,000 or so clones, approximately 80% were seen once, and the ten largest hold about 1.1%. Source: CD4+ or CD8+ T cells sorted from blood, taken in a trial of the OX40 agonist ivuxolimab. Receptors originate from an adult with an advanced solid tumor such as melanoma, head and neck, liver or kidney cancer.

V gene TRBV4-1 combines with J gene TRBJ2-1, with 12 nucleotides matching TRBD2. Germline values: CDR1 MGHRA, CDR2 YSYEKL. The CDR3 spans 20 residues. J gave up 0 bases and V 2 bases, and 11 bases lay outside the gene matches. CDR3: CASSQSKTSGGPSSYNEQFF. CDR3 bases: TGCGCCAGCAGCCAAAGCAAGACTAGCGGGGGCCCAAGCTCCTACAATGAGCAGTTCTTC.

This clone was seen a single time. V usage is TRBV11-2 and J usage is TRBJ2-7; TRBD1 aligns across 8 bases. Germline CDR1 and CDR2: SGHAT and FQNNGV. The J segment lost 0 bases and the V segment lost 1 base, leaving 8 bases of the junction unmatched. This CDR3 contains 17 residues. CDR3 in amino acids: CASSLGSRTGSSYEQYF. In nucleotides, the CDR3 is TGTGCCAGCAGCTTAGGTTCCCGGACAGGGAGCTCCTACGAGCAGTACTTC.

This clone was recorded once. The genes are TRBV19 and TRBJ1-5, with D possibly matching TRBD1 (6 bases). V shed 7 bases and J shed 6 bases, with 19 bases lying between them. This CDR3 is built from 15 residues. Germline-derived CDR1 and CDR2 are LNHDA and SQIVND (reference sequence). Here the CDR3 DNA reads TGTGCCAGTATCCACGCGGGGGGCATGACTCAGCCCCAGCATTTT. The encoded protein is CASIHAGGMTQPQHF.

This clone was seen just once. V and J are TRBV5-1 and TRBJ2-7; D unclear. V was clipped by 6 bases and J by 0 bases, with 13 bases between them. CDR1 SGHRS and CDR2 YFSETQ come from the germline V gene. This CDR3 contains 14 residues. The CDR3 DNA sequence: TGCGCCAGCACCCGCGACGGACCCTCCTACGAGCAGTACTTC. It translates to CASTRDGPSYEQYF.

The rearrangement joins TRBV5-1 to TRBJ1-1; 7 nucleotides align to TRBD1. V gave up 5 bases and J gave up 0 bases; unmatched junction bases: 7. Germline loops: CDR1 SGHRS, CDR2 YFSETQ. This CDR3 has 15 amino acids. The chain's CDR3 is CASRPAGTVNTEAFF. Written as DNA, the CDR3 is TGCGCCAGCAGACCTGCAGGGACAGTGAACACTGAAGCTTTCTTT.